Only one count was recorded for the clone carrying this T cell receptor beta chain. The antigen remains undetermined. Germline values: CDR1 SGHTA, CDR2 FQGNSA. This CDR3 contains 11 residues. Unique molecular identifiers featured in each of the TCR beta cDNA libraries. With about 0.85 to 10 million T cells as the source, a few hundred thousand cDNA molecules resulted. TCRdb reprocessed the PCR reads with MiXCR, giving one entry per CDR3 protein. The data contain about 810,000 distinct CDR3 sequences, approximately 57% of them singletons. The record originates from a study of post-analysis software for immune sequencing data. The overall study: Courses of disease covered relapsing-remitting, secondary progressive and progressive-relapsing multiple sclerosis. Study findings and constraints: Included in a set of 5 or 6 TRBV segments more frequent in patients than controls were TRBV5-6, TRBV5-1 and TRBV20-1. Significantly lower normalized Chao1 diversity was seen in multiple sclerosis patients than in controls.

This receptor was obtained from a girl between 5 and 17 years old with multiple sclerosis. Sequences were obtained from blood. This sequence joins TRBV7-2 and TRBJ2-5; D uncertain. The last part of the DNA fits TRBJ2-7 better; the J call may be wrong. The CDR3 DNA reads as TGTGCCAGCAGCTTTCAGAACGAGCAGTACTTC. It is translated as CASSFQNEQYF.